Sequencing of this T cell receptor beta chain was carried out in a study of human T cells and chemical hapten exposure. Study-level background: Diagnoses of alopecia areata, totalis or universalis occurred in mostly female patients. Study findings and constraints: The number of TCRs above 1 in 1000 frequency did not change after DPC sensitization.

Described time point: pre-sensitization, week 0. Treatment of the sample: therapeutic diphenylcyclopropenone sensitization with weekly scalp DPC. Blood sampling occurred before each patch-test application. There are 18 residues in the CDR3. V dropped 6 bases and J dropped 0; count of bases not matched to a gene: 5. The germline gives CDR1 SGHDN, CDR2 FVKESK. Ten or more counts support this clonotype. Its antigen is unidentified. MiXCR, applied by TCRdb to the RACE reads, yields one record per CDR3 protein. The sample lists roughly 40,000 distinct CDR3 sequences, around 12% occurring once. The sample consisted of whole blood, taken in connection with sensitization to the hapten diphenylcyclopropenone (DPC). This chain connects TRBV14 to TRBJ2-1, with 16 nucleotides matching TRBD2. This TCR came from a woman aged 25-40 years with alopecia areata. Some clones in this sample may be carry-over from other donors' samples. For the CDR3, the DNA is TGTGCCAGCAGTATGGGACTAGCGGGAGGGAGCTCCTACAATGAGCAGTTCTTC. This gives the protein CASSMGLAGGSSYNEQFF.